The sequence of this T cell receptor (beta chain) was determined in a study of T cell responses to AZD1222 COVID-19 vaccine. Assay: immunoSEQ multiplex PCR; the TCRdb copy retains only in-frame clones and omits some. The data hold roughly 67,000 clones, with roughly nine tenths observed a single time. The V end was cut by 1 base, the J end by 8 bases, with 12 bases between. Per germline, CDR1 SGHNT and CDR2 YENEEA. The CDR3 loop spans 15 amino acids. Whole-study results and caveats: Mapped onto spike, vaccine-associated CD4 TCRs spanned it and were dominant at 160-218 and 743-854. After the peak T cell response, and only then, were repertoires sampled. Nearly half of unique spike-specific TCRs reportedly avoided B.1.351 and B.1.1.7 mutated regions.

Remarks on this clone: What it binds is not known.

The sequences come from peripheral blood, collected 28 days after the second AZD1222 dose. The chain couples TRBV11-3 to TRBJ1-6, with D possibly matching TRBD1 (6 bases). The TCR was taken from an adult who received the AZD1222 COVID-19 vaccine. The CDR3, as DNA: TGTGCCAGCAGCTTAGGCGAGGGGGTCGATTCACCCCTCCACTTT. It translates to CASSLGEGVDSPLHF. The full variable domain, with the rest looked up from reference TRBV11-3 and TRBJ1-6, is EAGVVQSPRYKIIEKKQPVAFWCNPISGHNTLYWYLQNLGQGPELLIRYENEEAVDDSQLPKDRFSAERLKGVDSTLKIQPAELGDSAVYLCASSLGEGVDSPLHFGNGTRLTVT.